This is a list of T cell receptor beta chains from one sample in a study of early T cells in non-severe SARS-CoV-2 infection. MiXCR, applied by TCRdb to the 5' RACE reads, yields one record per CDR3 protein. Of under 40,000 distinct CDR3 sequences in the sample, around 6.3% were seen once. Sequencing was done on a sample of whole blood. These receptors were obtained from an adult who was a healthcare worker with PCR-confirmed SARS-CoV-2 infection or an uninfected control (not recorded which). The CDR3 runs from the conserved cysteine through the conserved F or W. Each record gives: J gene, D gene, V gene, clone size, CDR3 DNA, CDR3 protein. A D gene is named only where the DNA matches it firmly. Not all rows give a size; the values are once, few, many and, for expanded clones, a class.

TRBJ1-2 TRBD1 TRBV30 many TGTGCCTGGGCTGGAGACAGGGTATCAGTTGGCTACACCTTC CAWAGDRVSVGYTF
TRBJ2-2 TRBD1 TRBV7-8 few TGTGCCACCCAGGGGGTTATGGCCGGGGAGCTGTTTTTT CATQGVMAGELFF
TRBJ2-1 - TRBV12-3/TRBV12-4 many TGTGCCAGCATGGTGGGAGGCCATGAGCAGTTCTTC CASMVGGHEQFF
TRBJ2-3 TRBD2 TRBV12-3/TRBV12-4 - TGTGCCAGCAGTTTGGCCCGCGGGCTAGCGGGAGGGCCGGATACGCAGTATTTT CASSLARGLAGGPDTQYF
TRBJ1-6 - TRBV12-3/TRBV12-4 many TGTGCCAGCACCGAGGAAGGGGGCTATAATTCACCCCTCCACTTT CASTEEGGYNSPLHF
TRBJ2-7 - TRBV3-1 many TGTGCCAGCAGCCCCACGACAGGGGACTACTACGAGCAGTACTTC CASSPTTGDYYEQYF
TRBJ1-5 - TRBV19 many TGTGCCAGTAGTATTCTCCCTCCGGGTACGCGCATTTTT CASSILPPGTRIF
TRBJ2-7 TRBD2 TRBV7-2 many TGTGCCAGCAGCTCGCGTAAAATGGGACTACCCTACGAGCAGTACTTC CASSSRKMGLPYEQYF
TRBJ2-1 - TRBV3-1 many TGTGCCAGCGGATTCTTCAGAGGCCCTCTTTACAATGAGCAGTTCTTC CASGFFRGPLYNEQFF
TRBJ2-3 - TRBV19 few TGTGCCAGTAGTCTGCCGCCCCTGGGCGAGGAGAATACAGATACGCAGTATTTT CASSLPPLGEENTDTQYF
TRBJ2-1 - TRBV7-2 medium-sized TGTGCCAGCAGCTTAGTACCCAATGAGCAGTTCTTC CASSLVPNEQFF
TRBJ2-4 - TRBV12-3/TRBV12-4 - TGTGCCAGCAGTTTAAGTCCCGGGACCAAAAACATTCAGTACTTC CASSLSPGTKNIQYF
TRBJ2-5 - TRBV20-1 few TGCAGTGCTAGATCCTCATTCAGGGGAGAGACCCAGTACTTC CSARSSFRGETQYF
TRBJ2-1 - TRBV18 - TGTGCCAGCTCACGCGGACTCTCCAATGAGCAGTTCTTC CASSRGLSNEQFF
TRBJ2-1 - TRBV6-5 few TGTGCCAGCAGCTCCGGGACCCGACCCGGGCGGCAGTTCTTC CASSSGTRPGRQFF